The present TCR beta chain was sequenced within a study of CD8+CD57+ T cells in acquired aplastic anemia (dated by TCRdb to the late 2010s). At the level of the whole study: DNA extracted from sorted CD4+ and CD8+ cells had a mean of about 3 ug, with a range of about 0.18 to 27.4 ug. For healthy donor samples, the average read count was roughly 9.9 million for CD4+ cells and 11 million to 13 million for CD8+ cells. Overall study results and their limits: Roughly 30 CD8+ CDR3 sequences were found to be shared between patients and controls, but these sequences appeared to be highly expressed in patients and within the immunodominant clones of the patients. Between patients and healthy controls, no significant difference in CD8+ Simpson's diversity was found (P=0.060).

The sample holds one count of this clonotype. Its antigen remains unidentified. It has no much larger one-base neighbor in the sample; base qualities were not kept. A single read counts as weak evidence. CDR3 length: 12 amino acids, cysteine to phenylalanine. Only the CDR3 region is kept as DNA, spanning 36 bases read in frame from base 1. In the germline V gene, CDR1 corresponds to LGHNA and CDR2 to YSLEER. The junction shows trimming of 3 bases on V and 6 bases on J, plus 6 bases between the germline ends. Profiling of TCR beta VDJ combinations and CDR3 sequences used genomic DNA as the template. An Illumina HiSeq 2000 was used for TCR repertoire sequencing. The study's processing was this. Repertoire assessment relied on Simpson's diversity index, CDR3 size and DJ length profiles, and TRBV/TRBJ rearrangement plots. The immunodominant clone was defined as the most abundant DNA sequence in deep sequencing data. CDR3 amino acid sequences were checked for sharing across subjects and were also compared against the VDJdb database and published repertoires. TCRdb reprocessing: public reads trimmed at Q25 with fastp, clones called with MiXCR, in-frame beta chains kept. All rows with the same CDR3 protein become a single entry with the most common DNA and genes. For this entry, the V and J calls and clone size follow TCRdb and not the study's own pipeline. Here the sample has some 190,000 distinct CDR3 sequences; less than 65% occur a single time. Clones ranked in the top ten supply more than 15% of the sample.

In the study, sorted CD4+ and CD8+ blood T cells from patients with severe aplastic anemia and from healthy subjects underwent deep sequencing of TCR repertoires. Ficoll-Paque density gradient centrifugation was used to isolate peripheral blood mononuclear cells. Before DNA extraction, CD4+ and CD8+ T cells were sorted with FACS or magnetic beads. The sequence joins TRBV4-3 to TRBJ2-1, with the identity of the D gene unclear. The material sequenced was sorted CD4+, CD8+, or CD8+CD57+ T cells (not recorded which) from PBMCs. The TCR comes from a human donor in good health, serving as a control. The nucleotide sequence reads as follows: TGCGCCAGCAGCCAGAGAGGCAATGAGCAGTTCTTC. Translation gives CASSQRGNEQFF.